Below are 17 T cell receptor beta chains sequenced from a single sample in a study of T cells after somatic rescue of genetic block. Produced via immunoSEQ multiplex PCR; TCRdb's table is partial and in-frame only. This sample has approximately 78,000 clones, with about nine tenths found just once. Source material: peripheral blood mononuclear cells (PBMCs). Every receptor here comes from a man aged 25 to 40.

The chain links TRBV28 to TRBJ1-3; tentatively, D is TRBD1 (5 bases). The V gene lost 1 base and the J gene lost 5 bases, with 12 bases spanning the gap. The CDR3 runs to 15 residues. CDR1 MDHEN and CDR2 SYDVKM come from the germline V gene. The CDR3 nucleotides are TGTGCCAGCAGTTTATCGCAGGGCCCCAGAAACACCATATATTTT. Amino acid sequence: CASSLSQGPRNTIYF.

V and J are TRBV6-1 and TRBJ1-5; D is unresolved. CDR1 is MNHNS and CDR2 is SASEGT in the germline V gene. The V end was cut by 1 base, the J end by 2 bases, with 6 bases between. The CDR3 consists of 14 residues. CDR3 in DNA: TGTGCCAGCAGTGAAGGTCCGGGCAATCAGCCCCAGCATTTT. It specifies CASSEGPGNQPQHF.

The chain combines TRBV9 with TRBJ2-5; D remains unclear. Germline V gene data show CDR1 as SGDLS and CDR2 as YYNGEE. V shed 0 bases and J shed 1 base, with 7 bases lying between them. The CDR3 covers 14 residues. CDR3 amino acids: CASSVVASQETQYF. The DNA of the CDR3 is TGTGCCAGCAGCGTAGTCGCCAGCCAAGAGACCCAGTACTTC.

The gene calls are TRBV5-1 and TRBJ2-5; unclear D gene. Trimming took off 1 base at V and 4 bases at J, with 11 bases between the two ends. The CDR3 spans 14 residues. Germline assignment: CDR1 SGHRS and CDR2 YFSETQ. CDR3 coding DNA: TGCGCCAGCAGCTTGAACTCGTGGGGAGAGACCCAGTACTTC. This gives the protein CASSLNSWGETQYF.

The V gene is TRBV5-1, the J gene TRBJ2-2, with 11 positions matching TRBD2. The CDR3 is 17 residues long. Germline V CDR1 and CDR2: SGHRS, YFSETQ. The ends lost 3 bases at V and 0 bases at J; junction bases unmatched: 4. The CDR3 loop is CASSWGLAAANTGELFF. Written as DNA, the CDR3 is TGCGCCAGCAGCTGGGGACTAGCGGCCGCGAACACCGGGGAGCTGTTTTTT. Supplemented by reference TRBV5-1 and TRBJ2-2, the full variable domain reads KAGVTQTPRYLIKTRGQQVTLSCSPISGHRSVSWYQQTPGQGLQFLFEYFSETQRNKGNFPGRFSGRQFSNSRSEMNVSTLELGDSALYLCASSWGLAAANTGELFFGEGSRLTVL.

In nucleotides, the CDR3 is TGTGCCAGCAGTGAACTCCGGACAGGCCCGAGGGAAAAACTGTTTTTT. It encodes CASSELRTGPREKLFF. The chain carries TRBV6-1 and TRBJ1-4; TRBD1 aligns across 7 bases. This CDR3 is built from 16 residues. Trimming took 2 bases from V and 8 from J; bases not matched to a gene: 11. Germline CDR1 and CDR2: MNHNS and SASEGT.

The rearrangement uses TRBV18 and TRBJ1-3, with 8 bases aligning to TRBD1. The CDR3 spans 17 residues. Trimming took 4 bases from V and 0 from J; bases not matched to a gene: 8. Germline loops: CDR1 KGHSH, CDR2 LQKENI. The CDR3 loop reads CASSLWDRRNSGNTIYF. The DNA for the CDR3 is TGTGCCAGCTCACTGTGGGACAGGAGAAACTCTGGAAACACCATATATTTT. Complete variable domain (other parts from reference TRBV18 and TRBJ1-3): NAGVMQNPRHLVRRRGQEARLRCSPMKGHSHVYWYRQLPEEGLKFMVYLQKENIIDESGMPKERFSAEFPKEGPSILRIQQVVRGDSAAYFCASSLWDRRNSGNTIYFGEGSWLTVV.

J is TRBJ2-5 and V is TRBV4-1, with 8 bases matching TRBD2. This CDR3 spans 16 amino acids. After removal of 0 bases from V and 4 bases from J, the junction contained 7 bases not matched to a gene. Germline V gives CDR1 MGHRA, CDR2 YSYEKL. The CDR3 is CASSQEVAGGPETQYF. CDR3 nucleotide sequence: TGCGCCAGCAGCCAAGAGGTGGCGGGGGGTCCAGAGACCCAGTACTTC.

V is TRBV9 and J is TRBJ2-5, with TRBD2 matching 9 bases. The CDR3 length is 12 residues. Germline CDR1 SGDLS, CDR2 YYNGEE. Germline trimming cut 3 bases from V and 11 bases from J; bases unmatched to any gene: 5. The CDR3 coding sequence is TGTGCCAGCAGCGGTCCGGGACTAGCTCAGTACTTC. Translating it yields CASSGPGLAQYF.

The rearrangement links TRBV30 to TRBJ1-5; D is uncertain. The CDR3 length is 17 residues. Germline V lookup: CDR1 GTSNPN, CDR2 SVGIG (reference sequence). The V and J ends lost 0 bases and 0 bases respectively, with 15 bases between them. CDR3 residues: CAWSVGALTYSNQPQHF. The CDR3 DNA reads as TGTGCCTGGAGTGTAGGCGCCCTCACTTATAGCAATCAGCCCCAGCATTTT.

The chain recombines TRBV9 with TRBJ2-6, with D tentatively TRBD1 or TRBD2 (5 bases each). V shed 7 bases and J shed 0 bases, with 11 bases lying between them. Germline V gives CDR1 SGDLS, CDR2 YYNGEE. The CDR3 runs 15 residues. The CDR3 loop reads CASEGSDSGANVLTF. The CDR3, as DNA: TGTGCCAGCGAGGGGAGTGACTCTGGGGCCAACGTCCTGACTTTC.

This clone has only one observation. V gene TRBV11-2 combines with J gene TRBJ2-4, with 7 bases lining up with TRBD1. This CDR3 has 16 amino acids. The germline V gene encodes CDR1 SGHAT and CDR2 FQNNGV. V dropped 3 bases and J dropped 4; count of bases not matched to a gene: 9. The chain's CDR3 is CASSFRDSEGKNIQYF. Here the CDR3 DNA reads TGTGCCAGCAGCTTCCGGGACAGTGAGGGAAAAAACATTCAGTACTTC.

The V call is TRBV6-1, the J call TRBJ2-3, with a tentative D call TRBD2 (6 bases). Trimming shortened V by 2 bases and J by 0 bases, and 15 bases separated the two germline ends. Germline V gene sequence: CDR1 MNHNS, CDR2 SASEGT. CDR3 length: 17 amino acids. The CDR3 DNA is TGTGCCAGCAGTGAATGGGGCGCGGGAAAGAGCACAGATACGCAGTATTTT. Translating it yields CASSEWGAGKSTDTQYF.

This clone was observed once. The chain couples TRBV18 to TRBJ2-1; possibly TRBD1 for D (6 bases). Trimming shortened V by 3 bases and J by 4 bases, and 10 bases separated the two germline ends. This CDR3 is 14 amino acids long. Germline-derived CDR1 and CDR2 are KGHSH and LQKENI. CDR3 sequence reads: CASSPPGTYNEQFF. CDR3 nucleotide sequence: TGTGCCAGCTCACCTCCCGGGACATACAATGAGCAGTTCTTC.

This chain uses TRBV5-1 with TRBJ2-4, with 9 positions matching TRBD1. Germline-derived CDR1 and CDR2 are SGHRS and YFSETQ. V dropped 1 base and J dropped 5; count of bases not matched to a gene: 10. The length of the CDR3 is 17 residues. The CDR3 reads CASSLRGQGSGENIQYF. In DNA, the CDR3 is TGCGCCAGCAGCTTGAGAGGACAGGGGAGTGGGGAAAACATTCAGTACTTC.

V gene TRBV7-2 combines with J gene TRBJ2-5; 12 positions match TRBD2. Trimming took 3 bases from V and 4 from J; bases not matched to a gene: 9. CDR1 is SGHTA and CDR2 is FQGNSA in the germline V gene. CDR3 length: 17 residues. CDR3 sequence: CASSLSLLAGGRETQYF. CDR3 nucleotides: TGTGCCAGCAGCTTGAGTTTGCTAGCGGGAGGGCGAGAGACCCAGTACTTC.

The chain joins TRBV5-1 to TRBJ2-7; 12 positions agree with TRBD2. V lost 0 bases, J lost 5 bases, and 6 bases stayed unmatched. The germline V gene has CDR1 SGHRS and CDR2 YFSETQ. This CDR3 comprises 16 residues. The chain's CDR3 is CASSLVLAGGTHEQYF. For the CDR3, the DNA is TGCGCCAGCAGCTTGGTACTAGCGGGGGGTACACACGAGCAGTACTTC.